The T cell receptor beta chain under discussion was sequenced for a study of cytomegalovirus exposure and HLA in healthy donors. On the study more broadly: Most donors, roughly 84% of a few hundred genotyped, fell in the Caucasian-associated ancestry cluster.

Study-wide results and caveats: CMV serostatus was the only recorded immune exposure for donors.

In regard to this clone: The target antigen is unknown.

The germline V gene has CDR1 MNHEY and CDR2 SVGAGI. Between the trimmed V and J ends, which lost 6 bases and 1 base, there was a span of 13 bases. The length of the CDR3 is 15 residues. It was with 60 Vbeta and 13 Jbeta primers that the PCR ran. Assay used: immunoSEQ multiplex PCR; TCRdb lists only in-frame clones, some missing. The repertoire holds roughly 200,000 clones, with roughly 78% as singletons. This receptor was identified in a boy aged 5-17 years in good health and CMV-seronegative. This chain joins TRBV6-5 and TRBJ2-4; a weak D match, TRBD2 (6 bases). Sequenced material: PBMCs. The CDR3 DNA reads as TGTGCCAGCAGGGGTAGCGGTTGGGCCAAAAACATTCAGTACTTC. Translating it yields CASRGSGWAKNIQYF.